This passage covers 25 T cell receptor beta chains from one sample sequenced in a study of T-cell reconstitution after alpha-beta-depleted transplantation in children (dated by TCRdb to 2015 to 2016). Receptor libraries were prepared by PCR. TCRdb names Illumina HiSeq 2500 as the instrument used. TCR libraries were prepared with molecular barcoding, using unique molecular identifiers to normalize TCRbeta repertoire quantification. TCRdb reworked the public reads: Q25 trimming with fastp, MiXCR clone assembly, productive beta chains retained. Entries that share a CDR3 protein sequence are merged under the most common genes and DNA. Recorded for this sample are 350,000 to 400,000 distinct CDR3 sequences; 13% of them occurred a single time. The top ten hold around 4.1% of the sample. The input for sequencing was PBMCs, taken from the stem cell graft. The receptor set was obtained from a human donor who donated a stem cell graft to a child with Fanconi anemia.

This clonotype showed up just a few times. The V call is TRBV5-1, the J call TRBJ1-1, with unresolved D. The CDR3 spans 14 residues. CDR1 and CDR2 from the germline V gene are SGHRS and YFSETQ. V shed 2 bases and J shed 1 base, with 9 bases lying between them. This CDR3 reads CASSLFGENTEAFF. CDR3 nucleotide sequence: TGCGCCAGCAGCTTATTTGGGGAGAACACTGAAGCTTTCTTT.

This clonotype came up many times. The chain employs TRBV11-2 and TRBJ2-3; D perhaps matches TRBD2 (5 bases). The CDR3 consists of 17 residues. Germline V CDR1 and CDR2: SGHAT, FQNNGV. Trimming cost V 3 bases and J 2 bases, with 18 bases left between them. The CDR3 DNA is TGTGCCAGCAGCTTGCTCGAGGGCCTCCTGATCACAGATACGCAGTATTTT. Translated, it gives CASSLLEGLLITDTQYF. The full variable domain, with the rest looked up from reference TRBV11-2 and TRBJ2-3, is EAGVAQSPRYKIIEKRQSVAFWCNPISGHATLYWYQQILGQGPKLLIQFQNNGVVDDSQLPKDRFSAERLKGVDSTLKIQPAKLEDSAVYLCASSLLEGLLITDTQYFGPGTRLTVL.

This clonotype was observed a handful of times. V and J are TRBV12-3 or TRBV12-4 and TRBJ2-3, with D possibly matching TRBD1 (6 bases). The CDR3 extends over 15 amino acids. V lost 5 bases, J lost 8 bases, and 20 bases lay in between. CDR3 nucleotide sequence: TGTGCCAGCAGTGACACTAGAGATGTAGGGGGTACGCAGTATTTT. Translating it yields CASSDTRDVGGTQYF.

This clonotype was seen repeatedly, ten times or more. This chain uses TRBV5-1 with TRBJ2-1, with a possible D match to TRBD2 (5 bases). The V gene's germline CDR1 is SGHRS and CDR2 YFSETQ. Trimming removed 1 base at V and 5 bases at J, with 16 bases between. The CDR3 spans 16 residues. In DNA, the CDR3 is TGCGCCAGCAGCTTGCCCTCCGGGGTGATAGACAATGAGCAGTTCTTC. This sequence encodes CASSLPSGVIDNEQFF.

CDR3 in DNA: TGTGCCAGCAGCCGGGACTTCTACGAGCAGTACTTC. This sequence encodes CASSRDFYEQYF. The chain carries TRBV7-2 and TRBJ2-7, with a weak D call TRBD2 (6 bases). CDR1 and CDR2 from the germline V gene are SGHTA and FQGNSA. V gave up 5 bases and J gave up 3 bases, with 8 bases separating them. The CDR3 has 12 residues.

The rearrangement uses TRBV5-5 and TRBJ1-5; unclear D gene. Germline V CDR1 and CDR2: SGHKS, YYEKEE (reference sequence). Between the trimmed V and J ends, which lost 3 bases and 6 bases, there was a span of 13 bases. This CDR3 is 14 amino acids long. This CDR3 is CASSYLPGSQPQHF. DNA for the CDR3: TGTGCCAGCAGCTATTTACCTGGGAGTCAGCCCCAGCATTTT. Using reference TRBV5-5 and TRBJ1-5 for the parts outside the CDR3, the full variable domain is DAGVTQSPTHLIKTRGQQVTLRCSPISGHKSVSWYQQVLGQGPQFIFQYYEKEERGRGNFPDRFSARQFPNYSSELNVNALLLGDSALYLCASSYLPGSQPQHFGDGTRLSIL.

Remarks on this clonotype: The CDR3 end shows no conserved phenylalanine or tryptophan, and so a read error is likely. The chain combines TRBV7-8 with TRBJ1-2; possibly TRBD1 for D (5 bases). This CDR3 has 14 amino acids. Trimming pared 3 bases from V and 4 bases from J, leaving 12 bases between. Looked up from germline, CDR1 is SGHVS and CDR2 is FQNEAQ. CDR3 sequence (DNA): TGTGCCAGCAGCTTCACTGACAGCCTCTATGGCTACACCTCC. This encodes CASSFTDSLYGYTS.

This chain uses TRBV7-9 with TRBJ1-4; 7 bases map to TRBD1. This CDR3 is built from 15 residues. Germline values: CDR1 SEHNR, CDR2 FQNEAQ (reference sequence). Losses at the gene ends were 1 base for V and 8 bases for J; bases not matched to a gene: 7. CDR3 bases: TGTGCCAGCAGCTTAGTTTCGGCAGGGGGAGAAAAACTGTTTTTT. As protein: CASSLVSAGGEKLFF. Together with reference TRBV7-9 and TRBJ1-4, the CDR3 gives the full variable domain: DTGVSQNPRHKITKRGQNVTFRCDPISEHNRLYWYRQTLGQGPEFLTYFQNEAQLEKSRLLSDRFSAERPKGSFSTLEIQRTEQGDSAMYLCASSLVSAGGEKLFFGSGTQLSVL.

The V and J genes are TRBV5-1 and TRBJ1-6, with no clear D. Germline CDR1 reads SGHRS; CDR2 reads YFSETQ. The CDR3 loop spans 14 amino acids. V lost 0 bases, J lost 10 bases, and 11 bases lay in between. The chain's CDR3 is CASSLELSRSPLHF. The CDR3, as DNA: TGCGCCAGCAGCTTGGAACTCTCACGGTCACCCCTCCACTTT.

This clonotype was seen a single time. The chain carries TRBV29-1 and TRBJ2-2; possibly TRBD1 or TRBD2 for D (5 bases each). The V end was cut by 5 bases, the J end by 7 bases, with 14 bases between. Germline CDR1 and CDR2: SQVTM and ANQGSEA. The CDR3 extends over 13 amino acids. In nucleotides, the CDR3 is TGCAGCGTTCGCTCTGTGAGGGGCGGGGAGCTGTTTTTT. Translated: CSVRSVRGGELFF.

In this sample, this clonotype turned up many times. J is TRBJ2-2 and V is TRBV9; D is undetermined. The CDR3 sequence is 14 residues long. Trimming shortened V by 0 bases and J by 3 bases, and 6 bases separated the two germline ends. The germline V gene has CDR1 SGDLS and CDR2 YYNGEE. CDR3 sequence (DNA): TGTGCCAGCAGCGTAGACGGGTACACCGGGGAGCTGTTTTTT. It translates to CASSVDGYTGELFF.

This clonotype has just a few counts. The rearrangement uses TRBV5-5 and TRBJ1-5; D gene ambiguous. This CDR3 spans 14 amino acids. Germline V gene sequence: CDR1 SGHKS, CDR2 YYEKEE (reference sequence). Deletions cut 4 bases from V and 5 bases from J, with 13 bases between. CDR3 DNA sequence: TGTGCCAGCAGCCACCGAGGCAGCCATCAGCCCCAGCATTTT. It is translated as CASSHRGSHQPQHF.

The CDR3 region has the DNA TGTGCCTGGAAGGAAGGGACAGGGCGCGAGCAGTACTTC. Encoded protein: CAWKEGTGREQYF. The J gene is TRBJ2-7, the V gene TRBV30, with 9 bases aligning to TRBD1. V trimming: 4 bases; J trimming: 6 bases; junction bases outside the gene matches: 7. The CDR3 loop spans 13 amino acids. Germline V gene sequence: CDR1 GTSNPN, CDR2 SVGIG (reference sequence).

This rearrangement joins TRBV5-1 to TRBJ1-1; possibly TRBD1 for D (5 bases). The germline V and J ends were trimmed by 4 bases and 1 base, with 11 bases remaining between them. The CDR3 spans 14 residues. Germline V gives CDR1 SGHRS, CDR2 YFSETQ. The CDR3 bases are TGCGCCAGCAGCCAGACAGAGTCGAACACTGAAGCTTTCTTT. Translating it yields CASSQTESNTEAFF.

Written as DNA, the CDR3 is TGTGCCAGCATCTCGCAGGGGACACCTGGAGAGACCCAGTACTTC. Translated: CASISQGTPGETQYF. The genes are TRBV7-2 and TRBJ2-5; tentatively, D is TRBD1 (6 bases). Germline CDR1 is SGHTA and CDR2 is FQGNSA. V lost 7 bases and J lost 4, with 19 bases in between. The CDR3 consists of 15 residues. Combining the CDR3 with reference TRBV7-2 and TRBJ2-5 gives the whole variable domain GAGVSQSPSNKVTEKGKDVELRCDPISGHTALYWYRQSLGQGLEFLIYFQGNSAPDKSGLPSDRFSAERTGGSVSTLTIQRTQQEDSAVYLCASISQGTPGETQYFGPGTRLLVL.

This clonotype was found many times. V usage is TRBV30 and J usage is TRBJ1-2; 7 bases agree with TRBD1. Per germline, CDR1 GTSNPN and CDR2 SVGIG (reference sequence). V lost 4 bases and J lost 5; bases outside the gene matches: 7. The CDR3 runs to 13 residues. The CDR3 region is CAWNRDRPYGYTF. CDR3 nucleotides: TGTGCCTGGAACCGGGACAGACCTTATGGCTACACCTTC.

Here the CDR3 DNA reads TGCGCCAGCAGCCAAGATGTCGGTCAAGAGACCCAGTACTTC. Protein product: CASSQDVGQETQYF. V usage is TRBV4-3 and J usage is TRBJ2-5; D unclear. V was shortened by 0 bases and J by 2 bases, with 7 bases between the two germline ends. Germline assignment: CDR1 LGHNA and CDR2 YSLEER. This CDR3 has 14 residues.

This clonotype was picked up a small number of times. This chain links TRBV9 with TRBJ1-1; D gene uncertain. The germline V gene encodes CDR1 SGDLS and CDR2 YYNGEE. CDR3 length equals 13 residues. V was trimmed by 2 bases and J by 3 bases, leaving 8 bases between them. CDR3 nucleotide sequence: TGTGCCAGCAGCGTTCTTAGGGACACTGAAGCTTTCTTT. It specifies CASSVLRDTEAFF.

In this sample, this clonotype turned up a few times. The chain's CDR3 is CASSYSGRAFEAFF. CDR3 DNA: TGTGCCAGCAGTTACTCCGGGCGGGCTTTTGAAGCTTTCTTT. The J gene is TRBJ1-1, the V gene TRBV6-2 or TRBV6-3; D is ambiguous. CDR3 length equals 14 residues. Germline CDR1 and CDR2: MNHEY and SVGEGT. V dropped 0 bases and J dropped 7 bases, with 12 bases sitting between them.

This clonotype was counted between two and nine times. The chain couples TRBV30 to TRBJ2-6; no reliable D call. The V and J ends lost 0 bases and 2 bases respectively, with 2 bases between them. The germline V gene encodes CDR1 GTSNPN and CDR2 SVGIG (reference sequence). This CDR3 region has 13 residues. CDR3 bases: TGTGCCTGGAGTGTAGCTGGGGCCAACGTCCTGACTTTC. It specifies CAWSVAGANVLTF.

The rearrangement links TRBV19 to TRBJ2-1; 11 bases agree with TRBD2. The germline CDR1 and CDR2 sequences are LNHDA and SQIVND (reference sequence). V was pared by 0 bases and J by 6 bases, with 1 base of the junction left unmatched. The length of the CDR3 is 15 residues. The CDR3 coding sequence is TGTGCCAGTAGTATAGATAGCGGGGGGGTCAATGAGCAGTTCTTC. It specifies CASSIDSGGVNEQFF. Using reference TRBV19 and TRBJ2-1 for the parts outside the CDR3, the full variable domain is DGGITQSPKYLFRKEGQNVTLSCEQNLNHDAMYWYRQDPGQGLRLIYYSQIVNDFQKGDIAEGYSVSREKKESFPLTVTSAQKNPTAFYLCASSIDSGGVNEQFFGPGTRLTVL.

This clonotype was seen at least ten times. This chain connects TRBV20-1 to TRBJ2-1, with D perhaps assigned TRBD1 or TRBD2 (6 bases each). Germline CDR1 is DFQATT and CDR2 is SNEGSKA (reference sequence). The CDR3 length is 15 residues. The germline V and J ends were trimmed by 3 bases and 5 bases, with 17 bases remaining between them. CDR3 in DNA: TGCAGTGCTAGGAGGGGGGCAGGCGGAGACAATGAGCAGTTCTTC. Amino acid sequence: CSARRGAGGDNEQFF.

There are a few counts of this clonotype. The chain has TRBV7-2 and TRBJ2-1; D not resolved. In germline, CDR1 is SGHTA, CDR2 FQGNSA. V lost 4 bases to trimming and J lost 5 bases, with 9 bases between them. The CDR3 length is 13 residues. CDR3 sequence (DNA): TGTGCCAGCAGCTACAGAGACAACAATGAGCAGTTCTTC. Translating gives CASSYRDNNEQFF.

This clonotype was recorded a few times. The chain has TRBV5-5 and TRBJ2-1; unclear D gene. Deletions cut 0 bases from V and 5 bases from J, with 15 bases between. The CDR3 runs to 16 residues. CDR1 is SGHKS and CDR2 is YYEKEE in the germline V gene (reference sequence). The CDR3 nucleotides are TGTGCCAGCAGCTTGGGCCGGGCGACGGAGCACAATGAGCAGTTCTTC. Protein sequence: CASSLGRATEHNEQFF.

This clonotype was detected only a few times. CDR3 sequence (DNA): TGTGCCAGCACCATCGGAGGCGGCACAGATACGCAGTATTTT. Translated, it gives CASTIGGGTDTQYF. This chain connects TRBV12-3 or TRBV12-4 to TRBJ2-3, with a tentative D call TRBD2 (5 bases). V lost 7 bases and J lost 1, with 12 bases in between. This CDR3 spans 14 amino acids.